The clone carrying this TCR beta chain is a singleton in its sample. The sample has other DNA sequences that encode this CDR3 too. Vbeta (60) and Jbeta (13) primers were used in the PCR. As originally analysed: An analysis that came later counted 80 million or so unique TCR beta chains, about 10 million shared. The table came from immunoSEQ multiplex PCR; TCRdb's copy has only in-frame clones and leaves some out. That table furnishes V, J and clone size, whereas the DNA furnished D and trimming. The sample lists about 210,000 clones, around 76% occurring once. This record comes from a study of cytomegalovirus exposure and HLA in healthy donors. The V gene's germline CDR1 is LNHDA and CDR2 SQIVND (reference sequence). The CDR3 consists of 13 residues. V was clipped by 0 bases and J by 1 base, with 3 bases between them.

Sample: PBMCs. V is TRBV19 and J is TRBJ1-1; D gene unclear. This receptor was obtained from a man aged 40-50 years in good health and CMV-seropositive. The CDR3 coding sequence is TGTGCCAGTAGTATAGACCGGAACACTGAAGCTTTCTTT. Amino acids: CASSIDRNTEAFF.